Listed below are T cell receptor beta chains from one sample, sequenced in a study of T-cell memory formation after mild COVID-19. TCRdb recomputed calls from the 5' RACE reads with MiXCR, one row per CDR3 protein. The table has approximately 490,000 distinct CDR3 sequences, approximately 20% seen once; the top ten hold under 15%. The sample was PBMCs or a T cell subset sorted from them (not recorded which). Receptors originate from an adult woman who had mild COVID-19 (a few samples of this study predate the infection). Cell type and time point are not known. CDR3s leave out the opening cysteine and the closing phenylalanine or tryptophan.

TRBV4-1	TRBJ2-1	ASSQGATIRKSYNEQF
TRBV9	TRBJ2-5	ASSEGLGVGETQY
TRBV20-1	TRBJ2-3	SASPGHRAMDTQY
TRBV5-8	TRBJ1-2	ASSLARAGGWYGYT
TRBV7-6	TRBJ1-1	ASSPGGSMNTEAF
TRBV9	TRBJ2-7	ASSVGGDRDEQY
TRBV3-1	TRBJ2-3	ASNQDPGRDTQY
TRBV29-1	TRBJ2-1	SAGTRTYNEQF
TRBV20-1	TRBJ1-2	SARDLVGGANYGYT
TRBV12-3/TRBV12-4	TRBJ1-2	ASSSGFGYGYT
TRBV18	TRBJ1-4	ASSPQGRHEKLF
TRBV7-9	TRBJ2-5	ASSGRTAETQY
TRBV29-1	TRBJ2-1	SARDYYNEQL
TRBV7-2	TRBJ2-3	ASSLAKRGYTPNPTDTQY
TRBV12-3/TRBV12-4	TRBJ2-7	ASSLRVTHEQY
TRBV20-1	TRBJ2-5	SGRGQGVRVLTQETQY
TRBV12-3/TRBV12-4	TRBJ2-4	ASSAPGLAGDFQD
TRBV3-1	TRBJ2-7	ASSIRSTGDEQY
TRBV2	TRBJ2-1	ASRASEEGGQF
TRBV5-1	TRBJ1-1	ASSLGSGTLMNTEAF
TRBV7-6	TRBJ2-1	ASSLEHGPYNEQF
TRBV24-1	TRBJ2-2	ATSDRRGSSTGELF
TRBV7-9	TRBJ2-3	ASSSLEGPDTDTQY
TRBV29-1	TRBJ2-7	SVLGGHHEQY
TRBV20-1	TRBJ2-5	SAPKGLAGRQETQY
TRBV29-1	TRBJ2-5	STRTSGRIEVY
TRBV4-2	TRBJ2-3	ASSQPSRESGTDTQY
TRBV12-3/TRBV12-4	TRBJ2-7	ASSAGTSGYYEQY
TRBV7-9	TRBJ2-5	ASSLDLAIQETQY
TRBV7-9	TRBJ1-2	ASSHDGYT
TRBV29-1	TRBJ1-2	SVDQGAFGGYT
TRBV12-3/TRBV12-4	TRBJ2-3	ASSLALGLRITDTQY
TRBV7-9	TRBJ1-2	ASTSLRYGGYGYGYT
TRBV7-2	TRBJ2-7	ASSFWFDGWEQY
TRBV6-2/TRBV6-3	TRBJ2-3	ASSYSRGGFAGDTQY
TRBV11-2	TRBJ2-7	ASSQLMDEQY
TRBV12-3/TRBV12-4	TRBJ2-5	ASSLGGRARQGETQY
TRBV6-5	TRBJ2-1	ASSLDARTSGSNEQF
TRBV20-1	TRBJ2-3	SARAGTSGIATQY
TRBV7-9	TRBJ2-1	ASSPGGGVDNEQF
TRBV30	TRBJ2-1	AWSGRELRNEQF
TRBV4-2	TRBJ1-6	ASSPDRVIAVVKSPLH
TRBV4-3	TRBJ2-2	ASSRGEQGSGELF